The rows below give T cell receptor beta chains drawn from one sample of a study of PD-1 blockade in classical Hodgkin lymphoma. The method was immunoSEQ multiplex PCR; TCRdb's version includes in-frame clones alone and lacks a portion of them. The table shows 5,500 to 8,500 clones, with about 84% occurring only once. The source material was peripheral blood mononuclear cells (PBMCs), sampled before the fourth cycle of nivolumab. Source of these receptors: a human donor with classical Hodgkin lymphoma. Both conserved end residues are part of each CDR3. The order of the fields is clone size, J gene, D gene, V gene, CDR3 DNA, CDR3 protein. D genes are given only for firm matches. For some rows the clone size is stated as once, few or many, or as a class when expanded; others skip it.

NA	TRBJ2-6	TRBD2	TRBV5-8	TGTGCCAGCAGCCCCATGGGACTAGCGGGGGGCCGCTCTGGGGCCAACGTCCTGACTTTC	CASSPMGLAGGRSGANVLTF
NA	TRBJ1-2	NA	TRBV6-5	TGTGCCAGCAGTTACTCGGGGGGATATGGCTACACCTTC	CASSYSGGYGYTF
NA	TRBJ2-7	TRBD1	TRBV29-1	TGCAGCGGGGGACAGGGACTCTCCTACGAGCAGTACTTC	CSGGQGLSYEQYF
once	TRBJ2-7	NA	TRBV5-1	TGCGCCAGCAGCATGTCAGTCGGCGGCGAGCAGTACTTC	CASSMSVGGEQYF
NA	TRBJ1-1	NA	TRBV7-3	TGTGCCAGCAGCCCCACAGCGAACACTGAAGCTTTCTTT	CASSPTANTEAFF
NA	TRBJ2-1	NA	TRBV27	TGTGCCAGCAGGATCCACAATGAGCAGTTCTTC	CASRIHNEQFF
NA	TRBJ1-2	NA	TRBV2	TGTGCCAGCAGTGAAAGGGGCTTTGCCGACGGCTACACCTTC	CASSERGFADGYTF
NA	TRBJ2-2	TRBD1	TRBV5-1	TGCGCCAGCAGCTCATCGGGACAGGGGTGGAACACCGGGGAGCTGTTTTTT	CASSSSGQGWNTGELFF
NA	TRBJ1-2	TRBD1	TRBV6-1	TGTGCCAGCAGAAACCAGGGGGCCCAAAACTATGGCTACACCTTC	CASRNQGAQNYGYTF
NA	TRBJ2-3	NA	TRBV30	TGTGCCTGGAGTGCTCGGAGCACAGATACGCAGTATTTT	CAWSARSTDTQYF
NA	TRBJ2-1	TRBD2	TRBV27	TGTGCCAGCACAATAGCGGGGGGCAGGATTGAGCAGTTCTTC	CASTIAGGRIEQFF
NA	TRBJ1-2	NA	TRBV28	TGTGCCAGCAGTTTGGGCCGGGGAGGCTATGGCTACACCTTC	CASSLGRGGYGYTF
NA	TRBJ1-1	NA	TRBV28	TGTGCCAGCAGCCCTGGGGGGGTCAACACTGAAGCTTTCTTT	CASSPGGVNTEAFF
NA	TRBJ1-3	NA	TRBV6-6	TGTGCCAGCAGTTACGGCCACACTGGAGGAAACACCATATATTTT	CASSYGHTGGNTIYF
few	TRBJ2-5	TRBD2	TRBV18	TGTGCCAGCTCACTGACTAGCGGGGGCCAAGAGACCCAGTACTTC	CASSLTSGGQETQYF
NA	TRBJ1-1	TRBD1	TRBV18	TGTGCCAGCTCACCACTCCAGGGGGCGTTTGACACTGAAGCTTTCTTT	CASSPLQGAFDTEAFF
NA	TRBJ1-2	TRBD1	TRBV7-8	TGTGCCAGCAGCCCCCGCGACAGGGGGCCGGGCTATGGCTACACCTTC	CASSPRDRGPGYGYTF
NA	TRBJ1-1	NA	TRBV4-1	TGCGCCAGCAGCCAAGTTAGAGCAGACACTGAAGCTTTCTTT	CASSQVRADTEAFF
once	TRBJ1-1	NA	TRBV14	TGTGCCAGCAGCCAAAACAGGGTTAAAGCTTTCTTT	CASSQNRVKAFF
NA	TRBJ2-1	TRBD1	TRBV5-6	TGTGCCAGCAGCCCCCAGGGGGCTCTCTACAATGAGCAGTTCTTC	CASSPQGALYNEQFF
once	TRBJ2-4	NA	TRBV2	TGTGCCAGCAGTGAATGGGACATTCAGTACTTC	CASSEWDIQYF
NA	TRBJ1-2	NA	TRBV29-1	TGCAGCGTTGGGGGTTTCTATGGCTACACCTTC	CSVGGFYGYTF
NA	TRBJ1-1	TRBD1	TRBV5-4	TGTGCCAGCAGCTTGGCGTACAGGGGAGAAGCTTTCTTT	CASSLAYRGEAFF
NA	TRBJ2-2	NA	TRBV7-6	TGTGCCAGCAGCTTAGCGCTTGGGACACTCACCGGGGAGCTGTTTTTT	CASSLALGTLTGELFF
NA	TRBJ1-2	NA	TRBV5-1	TGCGCCAGCCGGGTAACGGTCCTTCGCGATGGCTACACCTTC	CASRVTVLRDGYTF
NA	TRBJ1-1	NA	TRBV30	TGTGCCAGGCGACAGGTTCGAGACACTGAAGCTTTCTTT	CARRQVRDTEAFF
few	TRBJ2-3	TRBD2	TRBV5-1	TGCGCCAGCAGCTTGGTGCTAGCGGGACCGCAGTATTTT	CASSLVLAGPQYF
NA	TRBJ1-1	NA	TRBV7-2	TGTGCCAGCAGTCACAGGACCCAGAACACTGAAGCTTTCTTT	CASSHRTQNTEAFF
once	TRBJ1-2	NA	TRBV9	TGTGCCAGCAGCGTAGTAGGCCACCGGGCCGATGGCTACACCTTC	CASSVVGHRADGYTF
NA	TRBJ2-2	TRBD2	TRBV5-1	TGCGCCACCTCCTCGGGGGGTTCGACCGGGGAGCTGTTTTTT	CATSSGGSTGELFF
NA	TRBJ2-2	NA	TRBV5-1	TGCGCCAGCGGGCCGACGAACACCGGGGAGCTGTTTTTT	CASGPTNTGELFF
NA	TRBJ2-1	NA	TRBV5-1	TGCGCCAGCAGCTTGCTGGGGGGCTCCTACAATGAGCAGTTCTTC	CASSLLGGSYNEQFF
few	TRBJ2-5	NA	TRBV27	TGTGCCAGCAGTTTTGCTGGGAGGTCAGAGACCCAGTACTTC	CASSFAGRSETQYF
once	TRBJ2-5	NA	TRBV11-2	TGTGCCAGCAGCCCGCGGATGCTAGAGACCCAGTACTTC	CASSPRMLETQYF
NA	TRBJ2-7	NA	TRBV7-3	TGTGCCAGCAGCCCTATATTACTGCTAGCTAGCTCCTACGAGCAGTACTTC	CASSPILLLASSYEQYF
NA	TRBJ2-3	NA	TRBV21-1	TGTGCCAGCAGCCAAGACCGGGGGGCAAGGGATACGCAGTATTTT	CASSQDRGARDTQYF
NA	TRBJ1-2	NA	TRBV18	TGTGCCAGCTCACCACAAGGGGGGAACTATGGCTACACCTTC	CASSPQGGNYGYTF
NA	TRBJ2-3	NA	TRBV30	TGTGCCTGGAGCCCCGCCACAGATACGCAGTATTTT	CAWSPATDTQYF
NA	TRBJ2-1	TRBD2	TRBV27	TGTGCCAGCAGCGGGGTTAGCGGGAGGGACAATGAGCAGTTCTTC	CASSGVSGRDNEQFF
NA	TRBJ2-7	TRBD1	TRBV19	TGTGCCAGTAGTATGGACAGGGGGCACTACGAGCAGTACTTC	CASSMDRGHYEQYF
NA	TRBJ1-2	TRBD1	TRBV5-4	TGTGCCAGCAGCTTGGCCCTGACAGGGGTGAACTATGGCTACACCTTC	CASSLALTGVNYGYTF
NA	TRBJ1-2	NA	TRBV6-1	TGTGCCAGCAGTGAAGCGGGAGGGAACTATGGCTACACCTTC	CASSEAGGNYGYTF
NA	TRBJ2-7	NA	TRBV10-3	TGTGCCATCAGGGGGCTATTGGTCTACGAGCAGTACTTC	CAIRGLLVYEQYF
NA	TRBJ2-7	NA	TRBV10-3	TGTGCCATCAGTGTTCAGGGCTCCTACGAGCAGTACTTC	CAISVQGSYEQYF
NA	TRBJ1-6	NA	TRBV6-5	TGTGCCAGCAGTTACGACCCCGGACATCGGAATTCACCCCTCCACTTT	CASSYDPGHRNSPLHF
NA	TRBJ2-7	NA	TRBV19	TGTGCCAGTAGTCAATCTCTTGGGAGCCCCTACGAGCAGTACTTC	CASSQSLGSPYEQYF
NA	TRBJ1-2	NA	TRBV6-6	TGTGCCAGCAGTTACAGGGATTTCTATGGCTACACCTTC	CASSYRDFYGYTF
NA	TRBJ2-7	NA	TRBV10-2	TGCGCCAGCAGTGATAGTGGCCGAAGAACCTTCTGGGAGCAGTACTTC	CASSDSGRRTFWEQYF